This T cell receptor (beta chain) appears in the sequencing data of a study of vaccination and CD4 T cells after COVID-19 (dated by TCRdb to between 2021 and 2024). Describing the broader study: Every convalescent patient had a positive nasal swab PCR test for SARS-CoV-2, with mild disease in 9 or 10 patients and severe disease in one. The convalescent cohort included six males and four females, with two Hispanic individuals, seven Caucasians, two Asians and one multiracial person. Participants received two doses of either the Pfizer-BioNTech BNT162b2 vaccine (n=8) or the Moderna mRNA-1273 vaccine (n=2). Post-COVID blood samples from convalescent patients were collected a median of roughly 100 days after diagnosis, with a range of about 35 to 161 days. Post-vaccine blood samples were collected a median of about 11 weeks after the second vaccine dose, ranging from roughly 12 to 241 days. Overlapping spike peptide pools from SARS-CoV-2 and from the common cold coronaviruses HCoV-NL63, HCoV-OC43 and HCoV-229E were used as culture stimuli. Control cultures received a CEFX viral epitope pool as the positive control, an HIV-1 Nef peptide pool as the negative control, or no peptide. In 10 COVID-19 convalescent patients and a handful of infection-naive healthy vaccine recipients, the spike-specific CD4+ TCR repertoire before mRNA vaccination was compared with the repertoire after mRNA vaccination.

The treatment or condition label, as the study defines it: roughly nine-day PBMC culture with coronavirus spike peptide pools or control peptides (ViraFEST assay). The ViraFEST assay, used in the study, expanded antigen-specific T cells with peptide pools and then identified the expanded clonotypes through TCR sequencing. Positive SARS-CoV-2 PCR tests in the convalescent patients dated from March to December 2020, before Alpha, Beta and Delta variants emerged in the United States. More than 1.5 million PBMCs per well were cultured in IMDM with 5% human AB serum and approximately 9.8 IU/ml IL-2, plus 10 ug/ml peptide pools. Half of the culture medium was replaced with fresh IL-2-containing medium on days 3 and 7. After 10 days of culture, CD4+ T cells were isolated by negative selection with the EasySep CD4+ T cell isolation kit. Ficoll-Paque Plus gradient centrifugation was used to isolate PBMCs from whole blood, and the isolated PBMCs were then either used fresh or cryopreserved at -140C. In general, triplicate wells were set up for every culture condition.

In regard to this clonotype: This receptor's antigen is unknown. Per-nucleotide qualities are absent, and no much larger clonotype sits a single base away.

The germline V gene encodes CDR1 SGHTA and CDR2 FQGTGA. From cysteine to phenylalanine, the CDR3 is 16 amino acids long. Only CDR3 DNA remains: 48 bases, in frame from the first base. Relative to germline, V is missing 2 bases and J is missing 2 bases, with 6 bases of the junction outside any gene match. Summary of the overall study and its limitations: The number of convalescent patients in the study was relatively small, and the study did not examine early timepoints following natural infection. The median number of SARS-CoV-2-reactive clonotypes rose from 21 after infection to roughly 38 after vaccination, but the change was not significant. In convalescent patients, a median approximately 89% of post-vaccine SARS-CoV-2-reactive clones were detected only after vaccination, suggesting vaccine-specific priming. Nearly all vaccine-specific clones in convalescent patients (304 of 307) were mono-reactive for SARS-CoV-2 spike rather than cross-reactive with common cold coronaviruses.

Libraries came from PCR. TCR sequencing of DNA from cultured CD4+ T cells used the Oncomine TCR Beta short-read assay at the Johns Hopkins FTIC core. The QIAamp micro DNA kit was used to extract genomic DNA from the cultured CD4+ T cells. The Oncomine TCR Beta libraries from cultured CD4+ T cells were pooled using unique dual indexes and then sequenced on an Illumina iSeq 100. Processing in the source paper ran as follows. Non-productive sequences were removed, and CDR3s that did not start with C, did not end with F or W, or were shorter than 7 amino acids were discarded. The MANAFEST web application identified antigen-specific clonotypes by comparing peptide-stimulated wells against reference wells and other culture wells. To be called positive, a clone needed an FDR below 0.05, an odds ratio above 5, and a productive frequency above 0.1% in at least two of three replicate wells. A clonotype was classed as cross-reactive if the clonotype showed significant expansion both in SARS-CoV-2 spike wells and in at least one common cold coronavirus spike condition. CDR3 homology was assessed with Levenshtein distances (stringdist) and unrooted phylogenetic trees (ape) in R version 3.6.1. The public reads were reanalyzed by TCRdb: fastp trimming at Q25, MiXCR alignment, in-frame beta chains only. Records with the same CDR3 protein are collapsed into one entry carrying the most frequent genes and DNA. These V and J calls are TCRdb output, not the study's own analysis. The sample yields some 25,000 distinct CDR3 sequences; about 64% were counted once. 4.5% to 6% of the sample rests with the top ten.

The sequencing sample was made of CD4+ T cells from blood, cultured in vitro. This TCR derives from a human donor who had recovered from COVID-19. The rearrangement joined TRBV7-3 to TRBJ2-3; the central 8 bases match TRBD1. The CDR3 region: CASSLGTGQATDTQYF. The sequenced DNA is TGTGCCAGCAGCTTAGGAACGGGACAGGCCACAGATACGCAGTATTTT.